This T cell receptor beta chain was found in a study of T-cell memory formation after mild COVID-19 (dated by TCRdb to 2020 to 2023). Regarding the complete study: TCR sequence clusters from the two donors were found to be largely donor specific. Two young, previously healthy adult volunteers made up the cohort, one male and one female. In a couple of donors, T-cell clones that expanded and contracted after mild COVID-19 were tracked by sequencing TCRalpha and TCRbeta repertoires over time. Study-wide findings and limitations: Only a couple of mild cases were covered by the study, and larger cohorts that include severe cases with pre-infection samples were considered necessary. Whether the second-wave clones peaking on day 37 were SARS-CoV-2 specific was not confirmed. Some responding clones were detected in pre-infection memory, which suggested that pre-existing cross-reactive memory T cells had joined the SARS-CoV-2 response. Balanced CD4/CD8 phenotypes were observed for clones contracting from day 15 to 85, whereas a bias towards CD4+ was observed for a second wave of clones expanding from day 15 to 37. Contracting CD4+ clones turned up mainly in the CM and EM memory subsets, whereas EMRA was where CD8+ clones were enriched.

Sequencer: Illumina NovaSeq 6000. TCRalpha and TCRbeta cDNA libraries were built by 5'RACE with constant-segment primers, adding sample barcodes and unique molecular identifiers. Trizol reagent was used to extract RNA from every sample. Library amplification was performed in two PCR steps, and a second sample barcode and Illumina TruSeq adapters were introduced in the second step. Libraries were sequenced on an Illumina NovaSeq with 2 x 150 bp paired-end reads. For the original study's pipeline: Demultiplexing of reads and collapsing into UMI-guided consensus sequences were performed with migec v1.2.7. Using mixcr v2.1.11, the UMI consensuses were aligned to TRA and TRB V and J templates and assembled into clonotypes. Clonotypes were classified as expanded or contracted when called significant by both edgeR and NoisET, with noise models trained on biological replicates. For edgeR calls, the thresholds were a false discovery rate-adjusted p below 0.01 and a log2 fold-change of 1. As an exploratory analysis of dynamics, max-normalized trajectories of the 1000 most abundant clonotypes were examined with PCA combined with hierarchical clustering. The CD4 or CD8 phenotype of responding clones was assigned using the separately sequenced CD4+ and CD8+ repertoires. TCRdb passed the public sequencing reads through fastp at Q25 and MiXCR, retaining productive beta sequences. A single entry per CDR3 protein holds the most common genes and DNA from its merged rows. For this entry, the V and J calls and clone size follow TCRdb and not the study's own pipeline. The sample yields hundreds of thousands of distinct CDR3 sequences; more than 15% were counted once. The top ten constitute 20% to 25% of the sample.

This clonotype occurred many times. The antigen it binds to is not known. No qualities accompany the bases; no much larger clone lies one base away. Ficoll-Paque density gradient centrifugation was used to isolate PBMCs. The sequenced sample was PBMCs or a T cell subset sorted from them (not recorded which). This clonotype was sampled from a man aged 18 to 30 who had mild COVID-19 (a few samples of this study predate the infection). The sample titles of this study are shuffled in the database, so cell type and time point are left out; the donor was told from shared clones.

Here the CDR3 is given as CASSLGPGRGELFF. The bases read TGTGCCAGCAGTTTAGGACCTGGACGCGGGGAGCTGTTTTTT. The chain links TRBV27 with TRBJ2-2; no D gene can be assigned with confidence. The CDR3 spans 14 residues, from the cysteine through the phenylalanine. The retained sequence is limited to the CDR3, 42 bases, with the frame set at the first base. Trimming removed 2 bases from V and 7 bases from J, leaving 11 bases between the germline ends. Looking up the germline V gene (reference sequence) yields CDR1 MNHEY and CDR2 SMNVEV.